This passage covers 22 T cell receptor beta chains from one sample sequenced in a study of blood T cell repertoires in COVID-19. Here immunoSEQ multiplex PCR was the method, and the copy in TCRdb shows in-frame clones only, minus some. The table lists roughly 48,000 clones, 80% to 85% of them singletons. Sequences were obtained from peripheral blood. The source of these receptors is a man aged 65 to 79 with acute or convalescent COVID-19.

The chain is built from TRBV15 and TRBJ2-3, with TRBD2 matching over 9 bases. The CDR3 extends over 15 amino acids. Germline lookup yields CDR1 LNHNV and CDR2 YYDKDF (reference sequence). V lost 3 bases and J lost 1; bases outside the gene matches: 2. CDR3 bases: TGTGCCACCAGCAGGTTAGCGGGGGGCACAGATACGCAGTATTTT. Protein: CATSRLAGGTDTQYF. Drawing the rest from reference TRBV15 and TRBJ2-3, the complete variable domain is DAMVIQNPRYQVTQFGKPVTLSCSQTLNHNVMYWYQQKSSQAPKLLFHYYDKDFNNEADTPDNFQSRRPNTSFCFLDIRSPGLGDTAMYLCATSRLAGGTDTQYFGPGTRLTVL.

This clone was detected only once. The chain has TRBV5-4 and TRBJ2-3; a possible D gene is TRBD2 (5 bases). V was clipped by 4 bases and J by 0 bases, with 6 bases between them. Germline assignment: CDR1 SGHNT and CDR2 YYREEE (reference sequence). The CDR3 is 13 amino acids. CDR3 loop: CASSRTSTDTQYF. In nucleotides, the CDR3 is TGTGCCAGCAGCCGGACTAGCACAGATACGCAGTATTTT.

This chain connects TRBV24-1 to TRBJ1-2, with unresolved D. The CDR3 spans 13 residues. Per the germline V gene, CDR1 is KGHDR and CDR2 is SFDVKD. V lost 4 bases and J lost 2, with 7 bases in between. The CDR3 sequence: CATSDDKNYGYTF. The CDR3 region has the DNA TGTGCCACCAGTGACGACAAGAACTATGGCTACACCTTC.

This rearrangement joins TRBV27 to TRBJ2-7, with 8 bases matching TRBD1. CDR1 and CDR2 from the germline V gene are MNHEY and SMNVEV (reference sequence). Germline trimming cut 6 bases from V and 5 bases from J; bases unmatched to any gene: 9. This CDR3 is 14 amino acids long. The CDR3 DNA reads TGTGCCAGCAGAGGAAGACAGGGGATAGACGAGCAGTACTTC. Its protein is CASRGRQGIDEQYF.

The chain joins TRBV25-1 to TRBJ1-6; 7 positions match TRBD1. This CDR3 is built from 14 residues. Looked up from germline, CDR1 is MGHDK and CDR2 is SYGVNS. V lost 4 bases, J lost 10 bases, and 7 bases stayed unmatched. CDR3 in amino acids: CASSVGGQDSPLHF. CDR3 nucleotide sequence: TGTGCCAGCAGTGTTGGAGGACAGGACTCACCCCTCCACTTT.

A single count supports this clone. CDR3 bases: TGTGCCAGCAGCCCCGGGACTAGCGGCGAACTGATTCAAGAGACCCAGTACTTC. It translates to CASSPGTSGELIQETQYF. This rearrangement joins TRBV4-2 to TRBJ2-5; 11 bases fit TRBD2. CDR3 length equals 18 residues. The V gene end was trimmed by 4 bases and the J gene end by 2 bases; junction bases not matched to a gene: 12. The germline V gene has CDR1 LGHNA and CDR2 YNFKEQ.

The chain links TRBV29-1 to TRBJ2-7, with D possibly being TRBD1 (5 bases). Trimming took off 2 bases at V and 7 bases at J, with 12 bases between the two ends. Per the germline V gene, CDR1 is SQVTM and CDR2 is ANQGSEA. The CDR3 has 12 residues. CDR3 loop: CSVEIRAGEQYF. CDR3 DNA: TGCAGCGTTGAAATCCGGGCAGGGGAGCAGTACTTC.

The sample holds one count of this clone. This sequence joins TRBV11-3 and TRBJ2-3, with D possibly matching TRBD1 (6 bases). Germline loops: CDR1 SGHNT, CDR2 YENEEA. The CDR3 runs to 16 residues. The germline V and J ends were trimmed by 1 base and 2 bases, with 13 bases remaining between them. CDR3 bases: TGTGCCAGCAGCTTAGGGGGGACACCAGACACAGATACGCAGTATTTT. Its protein product is CASSLGGTPDTDTQYF.

The V call is TRBV11-2, the J call TRBJ1-2; D unclear. This CDR3 region has 13 residues. Germline V gives CDR1 SGHAT, CDR2 FQNNGV. Trimming removed 1 base from V and 3 bases from J, with 6 bases in between. The CDR3 sequence is CASSLGSYYGYTF. DNA for the CDR3: TGTGCCAGCAGCTTAGGTAGTTACTATGGCTACACCTTC.

The rearrangement uses TRBV29-1 and TRBJ1-1, with a weak D call TRBD1 (5 bases). Trimming shortened V by 7 bases and J by 5 bases, and 17 bases separated the two germline ends. CDR3 length: 13 residues. The germline CDR1 and CDR2 sequences are SQVTM and ANQGSEA. The CDR3 DNA reads as TGCAGCGCCCTAGTAGGGGCGGCGACTGAAGCTTTCTTT. This translates into CSALVGAATEAFF. Looking up the rest from reference TRBV29-1 and TRBJ1-1 gives the full variable domain: SAVISQKPSRDICQRGTSLTIQCQVDSQVTMMFWYRQQPGQSLTLIATANQGSEATYESGFVIDKFPISRPNLTFSTLTVSNMSPEDSSIYLCSALVGAATEAFFGQGTRLTVV.

This clone was found a few times. V usage is TRBV15 and J usage is TRBJ2-7; TRBD1 aligns across 9 bases. Germline CDR1 is LNHNV and CDR2 is YYDKDF (reference sequence). This CDR3 spans 15 amino acids. V shed 3 bases and J 2 bases; nucleotides not matched to a gene: 5. The CDR3 bases are TGTGCCACCAGCAGGACCGGGACAGGGACCTACGAGCAGTACTTC. It encodes CATSRTGTGTYEQYF.

The chain recombines TRBV2 with TRBJ2-3; TRBD2 agrees at 11 bases. The V gene end was trimmed by 6 bases and the J gene end by 4 bases; junction bases not matched to a gene: 6. The V gene's germline CDR1 is SNHLY and CDR2 FYNNEI. This CDR3 region has 15 residues. The CDR3 DNA reads TGTGCCAGCAGGGCCGGGACTAGCGGTTCAGATACGCAGTATTTT. Translation: CASRAGTSGSDTQYF.

J is TRBJ1-2 and V is TRBV5-1; 8 bases match TRBD1. The CDR3 has 14 residues. The germline CDR1 and CDR2 sequences are SGHRS and YFSETQ. J lost 8 bases, V lost 5 bases, and 11 bases had no gene match. CDR3 in amino acids: CASRPGQGFGGYTF. CDR3 coding DNA: TGCGCCAGCAGACCCGGACAGGGATTTGGCGGCTACACCTTC.

The chain combines TRBV19 with TRBJ1-5, with TRBD1 as a possible D gene (5 bases). Trimming shortened V by 3 bases and J by 7 bases, and 10 bases separated the two germline ends. The CDR3 covers 13 residues. The germline V gene has CDR1 LNHDA and CDR2 SQIVND (reference sequence). The CDR3 coding sequence is TGTGCCAGTAGTATGGAGGGGAGACAGCCCCAGCATTTT. Protein product: CASSMEGRQPQHF.

The chain links TRBV6-2 or TRBV6-3 to TRBJ1-3, with 7 bases fitting TRBD1. Germline V lookup: CDR1 MNHEY, CDR2 SVGEGT. The length of the CDR3 is 18 residues. Trimming removed 1 base from V and 0 bases from J; junction bases left unmatched: 9. CDR3 in amino acids: CASSYWGPGQSSGNTIYF. CDR3 DNA: TGTGCCAGCAGTTACTGGGGACCGGGACAGAGCTCTGGAAACACCATATATTTT.

The gene calls are TRBV6-5 and TRBJ1-1; maybe TRBD1 (5 bases). This CDR3 has 14 residues. Germline V gives CDR1 MNHEY, CDR2 SVGAGI. V was shortened by 8 bases and J by 4 bases, with 17 bases between the two germline ends. The CDR3 DNA is TGTGCCAGCGGCCCAACCAGGGCTAGCACTGAAGCTTTCTTT. This sequence encodes CASGPTRASTEAFF.

Remarks on this clone: The limits of the CDR3 on the DNA are not certain, so only TCRdb's listed CDR3 is given. The chain employs TRBV4-3 and TRBJ1-2; the DNA was not used to check the table's D call, TRBD1. Both ends counted, the CDR3 spans 14 residues. Germline V CDR1 and CDR2: LGHNA, YSLEER. The chain's CDR3 is CASSQGWGQGAQTF.

The CDR3 sequence is CASSFHSDRAEHQPQHF. The CDR3 coding sequence is TGTGCCAGCAGTTTTCATAGTGACAGGGCCGAACATCAGCCCCAGCATTTT. J is TRBJ1-5 and V is TRBV28, with 7 bases identical to TRBD1. This CDR3 contains 17 residues. The germline V gene encodes CDR1 MDHEN and CDR2 SYDVKM. V gave up 3 bases and J gave up 5 bases; unmatched junction bases: 13.

The chain carries TRBV7-2 and TRBJ2-7; 11 nucleotides match TRBD1. The CDR3 is 16 amino acids. The germline CDR1 and CDR2 sequences are SGHTA and FQGNSA. The V and J ends lost 5 bases and 7 bases, in that order; junction bases with no gene match: 13. Here the CDR3 reads CASSPDRGPLYGEQYF. The CDR3 bases are TGTGCCAGCAGCCCGGACAGGGGGCCACTTTACGGGGAGCAGTACTTC.

This chain joins TRBV6-5 and TRBJ2-7; a possible D gene is TRBD1 (5 bases). The V gene lost 2 bases and the J gene lost 5 bases, with 16 bases spanning the gap. Germline assignment: CDR1 MNHEY and CDR2 SVGAGI. The CDR3 spans 15 residues. Here the CDR3 DNA reads TGTGCCAGCAGTTACGGCGGCAGGGTCATCGACGAGCAGTACTTC. Translated, it gives CASSYGGRVIDEQYF.

This rearrangement joins TRBV3-1 (or the pseudogene TRBV3-2) to TRBJ2-7; 9 bases line up with TRBD1. Per germline, CDR1 LGHDT and CDR2 YNNKEL (reference sequence). The V and J ends lost 5 bases and 4 bases, in that order; junction bases with no gene match: 12. The CDR3 consists of 16 residues. The CDR3 loop is CASSLGAGTGSYEQYF. DNA of the CDR3: TGTGCCAGCAGCTTAGGCGCCGGGACAGGGAGTTACGAGCAGTACTTC.

The chain combines TRBV7-3 with TRBJ2-1; D remains ambiguous. The CDR3 runs to 14 residues. Trimming removed 5 bases from V and 3 bases from J, with 11 bases in between. Germline lookup yields CDR1 SGHTA and CDR2 FQGTGA. The CDR3 DNA reads TGTGCCAGCAGCCCAGGTCGTGGCTACAATGAGCAGTTCTTC. This codes for CASSPGRGYNEQFF.